This T cell receptor (beta chain) was sequenced for a study of CD8 T cells in Susac syndrome (dated by TCRdb to the late 2010s). Describing the broader study: The study used repertoire sequencing to test whether antigen drove CD8+ T cell activation and differentiation in Susac syndrome.

Peripheral blood CD8+ and CD4+ T cells from healthy donors, Susac syndrome patients and multiple sclerosis patients were profiled using high-throughput TCR beta sequencing. Treatment-naive patients with stable or active relapsing-remitting disease fulfilling revised McDonald criteria were used as multiple sclerosis controls. Bulk CD8+ and CD4+ T cells were purified by magnetic negative isolation, while CD8+ TEMRA cells were enriched using FACS. Blood was drawn into EDTA tubes, processed within 24 hours, and PBMCs were isolated by density gradient centrifugation. PBMCs intended for TCR sequencing were cryopreserved in liquid nitrogen and thawed later in a water bath at 37 degrees C. The sorted or isolated CD4+, CD8+ and CD8+ TEMRA cells reached a purity of at least 90%. Overall study outcomes, separate from this receptor: The number of individuals in the TCR sequencing and HLA analysis was acknowledged as relatively small.

RNA was extracted with the RNeasy kit and 0.5 to 1 ug was reverse transcribed using random hexamers. The immunoSEQ multiplex PCR assay, which covers 54 Vbeta and 13 Jbeta segments, was used to amplify TCR beta CDR3 regions. PCR amplification bias was corrected using a synthetic template baseline for primer optimization and computational correction. The authors' analysis ran thus. Reads were annotated to V, D and J genes per IMGT and analyzed with immunoSEQ Analyzer, keeping only productive sequences. Clonality was calculated as one minus the Shannon entropy normalized by log2 of the number of productive unique sequences. For each patient and control, public and private clones were evaluated among the 100 most prevalent clones. Clones were defined as Susac-specific when absent from the healthy and MS cohorts, from roughly 1,100 published viral clones and from other ImmuneACCESS disease sequences. TCRdb applied fastp at Q25 and MiXCR to the public reads, then kept only in-frame beta chains. When rows share a CDR3 protein, they turn into one entry using the most common DNA and genes. It is TCRdb's table, rather than the study itself, that gives the V and J calls and clone size. Across this sample there are around 230,000 distinct CDR3 sequences, with 95% seen only once. About 0.088% of the sample is taken by the ten largest.

With regard to this clonotype: What antigen it recognizes has not been identified. No qualities accompany the bases; no much larger clone lies one base away.

For CDR1 and CDR2, the germline V gene lists SNHLY and FYNNEI. A distance of 15 bases separates the germline ends of V and J, which lose 8 bases and 7 bases respectively. Reading from cysteine to phenylalanine, the CDR3 counts 13 amino acids. This entry keeps only the CDR3 DNA: 39 bases, framed from base 1. This clonotype originated in a human donor with multiple sclerosis. The chain links TRBV2 with TRBJ2-1; TRBD1 is perhaps the D gene, given 7 matching bases. The sample was CD4+ T cells from PBMCs. The CDR3 reads as follows: CASGETGRNEQFF. In nucleotides, the sequence is TGTGCCAGCGGGGAGACAGGGAGGAATGAGCAGTTCTTC.